This passage covers 23 T cell receptor beta chains from one sample sequenced in a study of shared clonotypes between healthy human individuals (dated by TCRdb to 2019 to 2021). Library creation used the immunoSEQ multiplex PCR assay. The table comes from immuneACCESS by way of TCRdb, which keeps in-frame sequences with V and J called. Part of the clones is missing from these tables; in studies checked, under half for an unresolved V gene and the rest for unknown reasons. The table for this sample lists around 1.1 million clones; roughly 80% of them were counted only once. Over 0.8% of the sample is taken by the ten largest. Material: memory CD4+ T cells from PBMCs. The sample's cell subset or site, from its label and the paper: CD45RA-negative fraction. The receptors were sampled from a man aged 18 to 30 in good health. Some clones in this sample may be carry-over from other donors' samples.

The rearrangement joins TRBV12-5 to TRBJ2-5; no clear D gene. CDR3 length equals 14 residues. Per the germline V gene, CDR1 is LGHNT and CDR2 is FRNRAP. V shed 6 bases and J shed 1 base, with 12 bases lying between them. Here the CDR3 reads CASGDSWGQETQYF. In DNA form, the CDR3 reads TGTGCTAGTGGAGATAGTTGGGGCCAAGAGACCCAGTACTTC. Combining the CDR3 with reference TRBV12-5 and TRBJ2-5 gives the whole variable domain DARVTQTPRHKVTEMGQEVTMRCQPILGHNTVFWYRQTMMQGLELLAYFRNRAPLDDSGMPKDRFSAEMPDATLATLKIQPSEPRDSAVYFCASGDSWGQETQYFGPGTRLLVL.

This clone was seen repeatedly, ten times or more. V is TRBV5-4 and J is TRBJ2-3; weak D call: TRBD2 (6 bases). The CDR3 spans 15 residues. CDR1 is SGHNT, CDR2 YYREEE, per germline (reference sequence). The germline V and J ends were trimmed by 7 bases and 2 bases, with 17 bases remaining between them. The CDR3: CASGRSSEPTDTQYF. CDR3 DNA sequence: TGTGCCAGCGGTCGTTCTAGCGAGCCCACAGATACGCAGTATTTT. Full variable domain (remainder filled in from reference TRBV5-4 and TRBJ2-3): ETGVTQSPTHLIKTRGQQVTLRCSSQSGHNTVSWYQQALGQGPQFIFQYYREEENGRGNFPPRFSGLQFPNYSSELNVNALELDDSALYLCASGRSSEPTDTQYFGPGTRLTVL.

The V call is TRBV5-6, the J call TRBJ2-3, with 7 bases lining up with TRBD2. Germline values: CDR1 SGHDT, CDR2 YYEEEE. CDR3 length: 17 amino acids. V trimming: 0 bases; J trimming: 5 bases; junction bases outside the gene matches: 12. For the CDR3, the DNA is TGTGCCAGCAGCTTGGGGCCTTCCGGGAGGTTGGGAGATACGCAGTATTTT. It yields the protein CASSLGPSGRLGDTQYF.

This clone was detected only once. The chain joins TRBV7-9 to TRBJ2-5; 10 bases fit TRBD2. The V and J ends lost 4 bases and 5 bases, in that order; junction bases with no gene match: 7. The germline V gene encodes CDR1 SEHNR and CDR2 FQNEAQ (reference sequence). This CDR3 region has 15 residues. The CDR3, as DNA: TGTGCCAGCAGCTATTCTAGCGGGAGTGGGGAGACCCAGTACTTC. Translation: CASSYSSGSGETQYF. Combining the CDR3 with reference TRBV7-9 and TRBJ2-5 gives the whole variable domain DTGVSQNPRHKITKRGQNVTFRCDPISEHNRLYWYRQTLGQGPEFLTYFQNEAQLEKSRLLSDRFSAERPKGSFSTLEIQRTEQGDSAMYLCASSYSSGSGETQYFGPGTRLLVL.

This chain joins TRBV10-3 and TRBJ1-3; perhaps TRBD1 as D (5 bases). In germline, CDR1 is ENHRY, CDR2 SYGVKD. V dropped 0 bases and J dropped 2 bases, with 14 bases sitting between them. This CDR3 has 17 residues. The CDR3 region is CAISESAGDGTGNTIYF. The CDR3 DNA is TGTGCCATCAGTGAGTCGGCGGGGGACGGTACTGGAAACACCATATATTTT.

This clone was seen only a few times. The CDR3 DNA reads TGTGCCAGCAGTTTCTTTGATGAAAAACTGTTTTTT. Protein: CASSFFDEKLFF. The rearrangement links TRBV28 to TRBJ1-4, with no clear D. The CDR3 spans 12 residues. Germline CDR1 MDHEN, CDR2 SYDVKM. V shed 3 bases and J shed 6 bases, with 5 bases lying between them.

This clone appeared a few times. The rearrangement joins TRBV29-1 to TRBJ1-1; the D gene is possibly TRBD1 (5 bases). Germline V gene lookup returns CDR1 SQVTM and CDR2 ANQGSEA. Deletions cut 5 bases from V and 8 bases from J, with 12 bases between. This CDR3 is built from 11 residues. CDR3 sequence: CSVPQDREAFF. CDR3 DNA: TGCAGCGTTCCACAGGACCGAGAAGCTTTCTTT.

This rearrangement joins TRBV4-2 to TRBJ1-2; 8 nucleotides match TRBD1. This CDR3 is built from 15 residues. In germline, CDR1 is LGHNA, CDR2 YNFKEQ. The V and J ends lost 2 bases and 8 bases, in that order; junction bases with no gene match: 10. DNA for the CDR3: TGTGCCAGCAGCCAAAGGCAGGGGGCGGCGCGGGGCTACACCTTC. It translates to CASSQRQGAARGYTF.

CDR3 in DNA: TGTGCCAGCAGCGTAGATCCGAGACTCACCTCGGGGGAGCTGTTTTTT. Amino acid sequence: CASSVDPRLTSGELFF. The chain combines TRBV9 with TRBJ2-2, with D hard to call. Trimming stripped 0 bases from V and 8 bases from J, with 17 bases between. The CDR3 length is 16 residues. The germline CDR1 and CDR2 sequences are SGDLS and YYNGEE.

The V gene is TRBV28, the J gene TRBJ1-1; 7 nucleotides line up with TRBD1. The CDR3 runs to 16 residues. Losses at the gene ends were 6 bases for V and 0 bases for J; bases not matched to a gene: 10. Per the germline V gene, CDR1 is MDHEN and CDR2 is SYDVKM. This CDR3 reads CASSSIQGVLNTEAFF. The CDR3 nucleotides are TGTGCCAGCAGCTCTATTCAGGGGGTTTTGAACACTGAAGCTTTCTTT.

DNA for the CDR3: TGTGCCAGCAGCGCGGACCTAAATCAGCCCCAGCATTTT. Amino acid sequence: CASSADLNQPQHF. The chain is built from TRBV7-2 and TRBJ1-5, with D unclear. The germline gives CDR1 SGHTA, CDR2 FQGNSA. CDR3 length equals 13 residues. V lost 5 bases to trimming and J lost 4 bases, with 9 bases between them.

This clone was recorded many times. Within the sample, other DNA sequences also encode this same CDR3. The chain carries TRBV5-1 and TRBJ2-7; D is perhaps TRBD2 (6 bases). CDR1 and CDR2 from the germline V gene are SGHRS and YFSETQ. Trimming shortened V by 0 bases and J by 4 bases, and 8 bases separated the two germline ends. This CDR3 is 13 amino acids long. The CDR3 sequence: CASSLEGTYEQYF. CDR3 nucleotide sequence: TGCGCCAGCAGCTTGGAGGGGACTTACGAGCAGTACTTC.

The chain carries TRBV11-2 and TRBJ2-1; a weak D match, TRBD2 (5 bases). Trimming shortened V by 8 bases and J by 0 bases, and 14 bases separated the two germline ends. Looked up from germline, CDR1 is SGHAT and CDR2 is FQNNGV. CDR3 length equals 15 residues. The CDR3 loop is CASCLGSPSYNEQFF. In nucleotides, the CDR3 is TGTGCCAGCTGCCTTGGGAGCCCCTCCTACAATGAGCAGTTCTTC.

This clone was recorded a few times. The chain carries TRBV11-1 and TRBJ2-1; maybe TRBD2 (6 bases). The germline V and J ends were trimmed by 7 bases and 3 bases, with 19 bases remaining between them. Germline V lookup: CDR1 SGHAT, CDR2 FQDESV (reference sequence). The CDR3 loop spans 16 amino acids. CDR3 coding DNA: TGTGCCAGCACCCCGGTGGGGGAGGTGAACTACAATGAGCAGTTCTTC. As protein: CASTPVGEVNYNEQFF. Full variable domain (missing parts from reference TRBV11-1 and TRBJ2-1): EAEVAQSPRYKITEKSQAVAFWCDPISGHATLYWYRQILGQGPELLVQFQDESVVDDSQLPKDRFSAERLKGVDSTLKIQPAELGDSAMYLCASTPVGEVNYNEQFFGPGTRLTVL.

This clone was counted ten times or more. This sequence joins TRBV15 and TRBJ1-2; 9 bases map to TRBD1. With V trimmed by 3 bases and J by 4 bases, 0 bases remained unmatched. Germline CDR1 and CDR2: LNHNV and YYDKDF (reference sequence). CDR3 size: 13 residues. The CDR3 sequence: CATSRDRGYGYTF. As DNA, the CDR3 is TGTGCCACCAGCAGGGACAGGGGCTATGGCTACACCTTC.

This clone was seen a few times. This chain uses TRBV5-3 with TRBJ2-3; TRBD2 matches at 11 bases. TRBV5-3 is known as an ORF, though its function is uncertain. V shed 3 bases, J shed 2 bases, and the junction held 14 bases outside the gene matches. The CDR3 extends over 19 amino acids. The CDR3 region is CARSSPGTSGRSHTDTQYF. CDR3 nucleotides: TGTGCCAGAAGCTCCCCGGGGACTAGCGGTAGGTCCCACACAGATACGCAGTATTTT.

The genes are TRBV6-5 and TRBJ2-5, with TRBD1 as a possible D gene (5 bases). CDR1 MNHEY and CDR2 SVGAGI come from the germline V gene. Trimming took 0 bases from V and 0 from J, leaving 8 bases between them. This CDR3 comprises 15 residues. The chain's CDR3 is CASSYSLRDQETQYF. The CDR3 DNA is TGTGCCAGCAGTTACTCCCTCAGGGACCAAGAGACCCAGTACTTC.

This clone was seen more than once but under ten times. This rearrangement joins TRBV5-1 to TRBJ2-4; D may be TRBD1 (5 bases). The CDR3 sequence is 13 residues long. V lost 4 bases to trimming and J lost 8 bases, with 13 bases between them. Germline V gene sequence: CDR1 SGHRS, CDR2 YFSETQ. Written as DNA, the CDR3 is TGCGCCAGCAGCCTGACAGCCCCGGACATTCAGTACTTC. It translates to CASSLTAPDIQYF.

This clone occurred once. The rearrangement joins TRBV6-5 to TRBJ1-5; a possible D gene is TRBD1 (5 bases). The germline CDR1 and CDR2 sequences are MNHEY and SVGAGI. Trimming cost V 4 bases and J 3 bases, with 10 bases left between them. The CDR3 runs 14 residues. CDR3 coding DNA: TGTGCCAGCAGTTCACGACAGAACAATCAGCCCCAGCATTTT. The encoded protein is CASSSRQNNQPQHF.

The chain recombines TRBV28 with TRBJ2-1; TRBD2 matches at 13 bases. Germline V gives CDR1 MDHEN, CDR2 SYDVKM. Trimming took 5 bases from V and 9 from J; bases not matched to a gene: 7. The CDR3 has 15 residues. The CDR3 DNA is TGTGCCAGCAGTCGGACTAGCGGGAGTGGCGGTGAGCAGTTCTTC. This encodes CASSRTSGSGGEQFF.

This clone was seen a handful of times. V gene TRBV7-7 combines with J gene TRBJ2-7; 9 bases align to TRBD1. The CDR3 sequence is 15 residues long. V dropped 5 bases and J dropped 4; count of bases not matched to a gene: 9. Germline V gene lookup returns CDR1 SSHAT and CDR2 FNYEAQ (reference sequence). For the CDR3, the DNA is TGTGCCAGCAGCGCAGATCGGACAGGGGATTACGAGCAGTACTTC. It translates to CASSADRTGDYEQYF.

This clone was counted at least ten times. V gene TRBV7-2 combines with J gene TRBJ1-2; D is ambiguous. V lost 6 bases and J 0 bases, leaving 14 bases between the germline ends. Germline CDR1 SGHTA, CDR2 FQGNSA. This CDR3 is built from 15 residues. CDR3 DNA: TGTGCCAGCAGTTATTCCCTCGGTCCTAACTATGGCTACACCTTC. Translating it yields CASSYSLGPNYGYTF. The full variable domain, its missing parts supplied by reference TRBV7-2 and TRBJ1-2, is GAGVSQSPSNKVTEKGKDVELRCDPISGHTALYWYRQSLGQGLEFLIYFQGNSAPDKSGLPSDRFSAERTGGSVSTLTIQRTQQEDSAVYLCASSYSLGPNYGYTFGSGTRLTVV.

This chain uses TRBV18 with TRBJ2-7; D is uncertain. Germline lookup yields CDR1 KGHSH and CDR2 LQKENI. V lost 3 bases and J 2 bases, leaving 11 bases between the germline ends. The CDR3 spans 14 residues. CDR3 sequence (DNA): TGTGCCAGCTCACCGGAGTCTCCCCCCTACGAGCAGTACTTC. This codes for CASSPESPPYEQYF.